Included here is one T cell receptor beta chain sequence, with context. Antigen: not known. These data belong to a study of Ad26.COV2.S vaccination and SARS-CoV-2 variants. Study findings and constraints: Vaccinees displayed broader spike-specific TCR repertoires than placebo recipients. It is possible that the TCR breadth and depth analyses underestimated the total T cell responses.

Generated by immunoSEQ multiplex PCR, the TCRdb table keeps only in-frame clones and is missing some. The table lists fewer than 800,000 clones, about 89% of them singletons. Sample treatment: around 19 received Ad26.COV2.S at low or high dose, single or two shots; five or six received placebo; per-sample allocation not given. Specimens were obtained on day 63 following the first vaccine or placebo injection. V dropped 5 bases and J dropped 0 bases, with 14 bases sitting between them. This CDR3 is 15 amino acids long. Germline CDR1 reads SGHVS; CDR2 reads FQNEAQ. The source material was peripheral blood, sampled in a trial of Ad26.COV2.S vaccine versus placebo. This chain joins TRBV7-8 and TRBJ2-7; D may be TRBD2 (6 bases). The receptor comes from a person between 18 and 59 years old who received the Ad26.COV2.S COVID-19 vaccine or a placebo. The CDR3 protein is CASSLQGLPSYEQYF. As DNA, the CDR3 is TGTGCCAGCAGCCTCCAAGGACTACCCTCCTACGAGCAGTACTTC.